This T cell receptor beta chain was documented in a study of blood T cell repertoires in COVID-19. Some clones are missing from TCRdb's copy, which holds only in-frame ones; the method was immunoSEQ multiplex PCR. The data contain roughly 130,000 clones, 70% to 80% of them singletons. Germline V gives CDR1 SGDLS, CDR2 YYNGEE. The length of the CDR3 is 14 residues. A remark on this clone: One base away lies a much larger clone, so this may be a sequencing read error. In the same sample, other DNA sequences code for this CDR3.

V is TRBV9 and J is TRBJ2-4; TRBD1 aligns across 11 bases. Sequencing used peripheral blood. This TCR was sampled from a man aged 55 to 70 with acute or convalescent COVID-19. CDR3 loop: CARSGGTGGNIQYF. CDR3 sequence (DNA): TGTGCCCGCAGCGGGGGGACAGGGGGAAACATTCAGTACTTC.